This T cell receptor beta chain was captured by sequencing in a study of graft-versus-host responses after intestinal transplantation. Assay: immunoSEQ multiplex PCR; the TCRdb copy retains only in-frame clones and omits some. Of some 8,200 clones listed, approximately 90% were seen once; the top ten hold over 1.3%. The CDR3 is 13 residues long. The ends were cut back, 3 bases at V and 4 bases at J, with 7 bases in the middle. Germline-derived CDR1 and CDR2 are LNHDA and SQIVND (reference sequence). The sequenced sample was PBMCs, obtained 30 to 32 days after intestinal transplant. The sequence came from a human patient who received an intestinal transplant, so some T cells may come from the graft donor. This chain joins TRBV19 and TRBJ1-5, with D uncertain. The CDR3 coding sequence is TGTGCCAGTAGTATCGGGCAGAATCAGCCCCAGCATTTT. The encoded protein is CASSIGQNQPQHF.